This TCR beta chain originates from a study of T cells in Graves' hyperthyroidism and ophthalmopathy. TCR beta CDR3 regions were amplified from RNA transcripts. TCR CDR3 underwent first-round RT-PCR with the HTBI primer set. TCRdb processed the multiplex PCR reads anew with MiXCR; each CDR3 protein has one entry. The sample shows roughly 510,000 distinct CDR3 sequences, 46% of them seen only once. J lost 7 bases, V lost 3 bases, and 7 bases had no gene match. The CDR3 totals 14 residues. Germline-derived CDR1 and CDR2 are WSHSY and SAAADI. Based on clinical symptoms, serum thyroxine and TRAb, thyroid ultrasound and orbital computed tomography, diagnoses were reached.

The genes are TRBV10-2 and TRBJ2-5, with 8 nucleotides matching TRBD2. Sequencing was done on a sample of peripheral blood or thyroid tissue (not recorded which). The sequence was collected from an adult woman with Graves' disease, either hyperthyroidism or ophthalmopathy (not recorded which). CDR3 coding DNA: TGCGCCAGCAGTGACTCAGCGGGAGATAGGACCCAGTACTTC. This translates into CASSDSAGDRTQYF.